Below are 18 T cell receptor beta chains sequenced from a single sample in a study of blood T cell repertoires in COVID-19. Here immunoSEQ multiplex PCR was the method, and the copy in TCRdb shows in-frame clones only, minus some. Among 190,000 or so clones listed, around 85% were seen once. The sample consisted of PBMCs or T cells enriched from blood (not recorded which). Every receptor here comes from a man aged 35-49 years who had recovered from COVID-19.

CDR3 amino acids: CASSLGTSSGRNEQFF. The DNA of the CDR3 is TGTGCCAGCAGCTTAGGTACGTCTAGCGGTAGAAATGAGCAGTTCTTC. The J gene is TRBJ2-1, the V gene TRBV7-9, with 7 bases identical to TRBD2. CDR1 is SEHNR and CDR2 is FQNEAQ in the germline V gene (reference sequence). V shed 1 base and J 7 bases; nucleotides not matched to a gene: 10. This CDR3 has 16 amino acids.

The chain combines TRBV28 with TRBJ1-5, with a tentative D call TRBD1 (5 bases). Trimming removed 11 bases from V and 0 bases from J, with 11 bases in between. CDR1 MDHEN and CDR2 SYDVKM come from the germline V gene. The CDR3 totals 13 residues. CDR3 amino acids: CASGLYSNQPQHF. The CDR3 bases are TGTGCCTCGGGACTTTATAGCAATCAGCCCCAGCATTTT.

This CDR3 reads CASSQGHAAETQYF. DNA for the CDR3: TGTGCCAGCAGCCAAGGGCATGCCGCCGAGACCCAGTACTTC. The chain carries TRBV4-2 and TRBJ2-5; D gene ambiguous. The germline V gene has CDR1 LGHNA and CDR2 YNFKEQ. Trimming took 1 base from V and 5 from J, leaving 11 bases between them. The CDR3 totals 14 residues.

The chain joins TRBV5-1 to TRBJ2-3, with TRBD1 as a possible D gene (6 bases). Germline V gives CDR1 SGHRS, CDR2 YFSETQ. The V gene lost 4 bases and the J gene lost 2 bases, with 8 bases spanning the gap. The CDR3 is made up of 13 amino acids. The CDR3 is CASSRQATDTQYF. The CDR3 bases are TGCGCCAGCAGCCGACAGGCCACAGATACGCAGTATTTT.

J is TRBJ2-4 and V is TRBV20-1; TRBD1 matches at 10 bases. The CDR3 extends over 13 amino acids. After removal of 3 bases from V and 13 bases from J, the junction contained 9 bases not matched to a gene. CDR1 is DFQATT, CDR2 SNEGSKA, per germline (reference sequence). CDR3 in amino acids: CSASGTGASGQYF. The CDR3 region has the DNA TGCAGTGCTAGTGGGACAGGGGCCTCCGGACAGTACTTC.

The chain has TRBV5-6 and TRBJ2-7, with TRBD2 matching over 8 bases. V lost 3 bases to trimming and J lost 1 base; unmatched junction nucleotides: 9. Germline V lookup: CDR1 SGHDT, CDR2 YYEEEE. The CDR3 totals 16 residues. The CDR3 bases are TGTGCCAGCAGCTCCAATCTAGCGGGTGGGTCCTACGAGCAGTACTTC. This encodes CASSSNLAGGSYEQYF.

The V call is TRBV19, the J call TRBJ2-5, with a possible D match to TRBD2 (6 bases). CDR1 is LNHDA and CDR2 is SQIVND in the germline V gene (reference sequence). Between the trimmed V and J ends, which lost 0 bases and 5 bases, there was a span of 10 bases. The CDR3 is 14 amino acids. The CDR3: CASSIEEGRETQYF. The DNA of the CDR3 is TGTGCCAGTAGTATAGAGGAGGGGCGGGAGACCCAGTACTTC.

This clone occurred a few times. The chain combines TRBV7-6 with TRBJ2-7; 9 positions agree with TRBD2. Germline CDR1 SGHVS, CDR2 FNYEAQ. The CDR3 sequence is 15 residues long. V shed 3 bases, J shed 2 bases, and the junction held 5 bases outside the gene matches. This CDR3 reads CASSFRLAGTYEQYF. DNA for the CDR3: TGTGCCAGCAGCTTCAGGCTAGCGGGGACCTACGAGCAGTACTTC.

The rearrangement joins TRBV7-2 to TRBJ1-2; a possible D gene is TRBD1 (5 bases). V lost 1 base and J lost 7, with 13 bases in between. The V gene's germline CDR1 is SGHTA and CDR2 FQGNSA. This CDR3 is 14 amino acids long. The CDR3 is CASSLERGLSGYTF. DNA for the CDR3: TGTGCCAGCAGCTTAGAACGGGGGTTGAGTGGCTACACCTTC.

This clone has only a few counts. The chain couples TRBV5-5 to TRBJ2-7; a possible D gene is TRBD1 (5 bases). V lost 0 bases and J lost 3, with 13 bases in between. The length of the CDR3 is 15 residues. The V gene's germline CDR1 is SGHKS and CDR2 YYEKEE (reference sequence). The CDR3 sequence: CASSLEGALFYEQYF. DNA of the CDR3: TGTGCCAGCAGCTTGGAAGGGGCCCTCTTCTACGAGCAGTACTTC.

The chain employs TRBV11-2 and TRBJ1-6; possible D gene TRBD1, 6 bases. The V gene lost 4 bases and the J gene lost 8 bases, with 15 bases spanning the gap. CDR3 length equals 15 residues. The V gene's germline CDR1 is SGHAT and CDR2 FQNNGV. CDR3 residues: CASSSIQGRDSPLHF. CDR3 sequence (DNA): TGTGCCAGCAGCTCCATCCAGGGGAGGGATTCACCCCTCCACTTT.

The chain carries TRBV28 and TRBJ1-3; D perhaps matches TRBD1 (5 bases). From germline, CDR1 is MDHEN and CDR2 SYDVKM. This CDR3 is 14 amino acids long. V was trimmed by 2 bases and J by 8 bases, leaving 13 bases between them. The CDR3 DNA follows: TGTGCCAGCAGTTTAAGCAGGGCCGGAGACACCATATATTTT. This translates into CASSLSRAGDTIYF.

This clone was counted once. The rearrangement uses TRBV2 and TRBJ2-3, with TRBD2 matching 9 bases. The CDR3 contains 16 residues. Germline CDR1 reads SNHLY; CDR2 reads FYNNEI. Trimming took 6 bases from V and 2 from J; bases not matched to a gene: 9. The CDR3 loop reads CASRDQAGGDTDTQYF. Written as DNA, the CDR3 is TGTGCCAGCAGGGACCAAGCGGGAGGCGACACAGATACGCAGTATTTT.

The rearrangement links TRBV19 to TRBJ1-2, with 9 bases identical to TRBD1. CDR1 is LNHDA, CDR2 SQIVND, per germline (reference sequence). V lost 9 bases, J lost 8 bases, and 16 bases stayed unmatched. This CDR3 has 15 residues. The CDR3 region has the DNA TGTGCCAGCAAAATTACAGGGGGCGCTTTCCTAGGCTACACCTTC. Its protein is CASKITGGAFLGYTF.

J is TRBJ2-7 and V is TRBV9; 9 bases fit TRBD1. Germline loops: CDR1 SGDLS, CDR2 YYNGEE. The length of the CDR3 is 15 residues. V shed 0 bases, J shed 2 bases, and the junction held 3 bases outside the gene matches. The CDR3 reads CASSVAGTGPYEQYF. The CDR3 coding sequence is TGTGCCAGCAGCGTAGCTGGGACAGGGCCCTACGAGCAGTACTTC. Full variable domain (rest looked up from reference TRBV9 and TRBJ2-7): DSGVTQTPKHLITATGQRVTLRCSPRSGDLSVYWYQQSLDQGLQFLIQYYNGEERAKGNILERFSAQQFPDLHSELNLSSLELGDSALYFCASSVAGTGPYEQYFGPGTRLTVT.

The genes are TRBV28 and TRBJ2-7, with 9 bases fitting TRBD1. The CDR3 is made up of 14 amino acids. With V trimmed by 4 bases and J by 4 bases, 5 bases remained unmatched. CDR1 and CDR2 (germline): MDHEN, SYDVKM. The CDR3 sequence is CASSSTGGLYEQYF. CDR3 sequence (DNA): TGTGCCAGCAGTTCTACAGGGGGCCTATACGAGCAGTACTTC.

The gene calls are TRBV27 and TRBJ1-2, with 7 nucleotides matching TRBD1. This CDR3 is 13 amino acids long. Germline CDR1 MNHEY, CDR2 SMNVEV (reference sequence). Trimming took 3 bases from V and 8 from J; bases not matched to a gene: 6. The CDR3 DNA reads TGTGCCAGCAGTTTCGCAGGGGGAGGCGGCTACACCTTC. Residues: CASSFAGGGGYTF.

This clone was seen a single time. The chain employs TRBV30 and TRBJ1-1, with D maybe TRBD1 (5 bases). The V end was cut by 5 bases, the J end by 3 bases, with 13 bases between. Germline CDR1 GTSNPN, CDR2 SVGIG (reference sequence). CDR3 length equals 13 residues. Written as DNA, the CDR3 is TGTGCCTGGGCTTTGGGGGGACACACTGAAGCTTTCTTT. Amino acids: CAWALGGHTEAFF.